This T cell receptor beta chain came from a study of cytotoxic CD8 clonotypes in ibrutinib-treated CLL. Study conclusions and caveats: While tracking circulating CD8+ T-cell counts, baseline clonality exceeded that of age-matched healthy donors. Public clonotypes were uncommon and contracted or stayed stable on treatment.

Clones were sequenced by immunoSEQ multiplex PCR, and TCRdb holds only the in-frame ones, with some missing. Of fewer than 400,000 clones in the sample, roughly 70% were seen once. With respect to this clone: Its antigen is unknown.

Germline V gene data show CDR1 as SGHDT and CDR2 as YYEEEE. This CDR3 contains 16 residues. After removal of 4 bases from V and 5 bases from J, the junction contained 11 bases not matched to a gene. This chain joins TRBV5-6 and TRBJ2-2, with 7 nucleotides matching TRBD1. This clonotype was sampled from a human donor with chronic lymphocytic leukemia. This specimen was PBMCs, taken after 36 months of ibrutinib treatment. The CDR3 bases are TGTGCCAGCAGCCAAACCGGGACAGTAAGGACCGGGGAGCTGTTTTTT. It specifies CASSQTGTVRTGELFF.